The clone carrying this T cell receptor beta chain was seen ten or more times. Its antigen is unknown. The record originates from a study of neurological immune-mediated disorders. Overall study results and limits: According to phylogenetic grouping, one related-CDR3 cluster, a possible signature, contained the repertoires of 18 of 34 multiple sclerosis patients.

A 10-nucleotide random UMI tagged transcripts in template-switch 5'RACE cDNA synthesis. In every sequencing run, more than 190 million TCR-beta sequences were generated from 15-18 subjects. TCRdb called the 5' RACE reads again in MiXCR, with one record for every CDR3 protein. The data show fewer than 80,000 distinct CDR3 sequences, more than 4% seen once. The clonotype was recovered from a woman aged 50 to 65 with multiple sclerosis. The sample comprised PBMCs.

CDR3 amino acids: CSARSELLTADTQYF. CDR3 bases: TGCAGTGCTAGGAGCGAACTTTTGACCGCAGATACGCAGTATTTT. V usage is TRBV20-1 and J usage is TRBJ2-3; D is ambiguous. Germline V gene lookup returns CDR1 DFQATT and CDR2 SNEGSKA (reference sequence). V was pared by 3 bases and J by 4 bases, with 17 bases between. The CDR3 extends over 15 amino acids.